These 28 T cell receptor beta chains share one sample of origin, sequenced in a study of blood T cell repertoires in COVID-19. The protocol was immunoSEQ multiplex PCR, while the TCRdb copy is restricted to in-frame clones and leaves out a portion. The sample lists more than 85,000 clones; 76% were seen once. Input material: peripheral blood. These receptors originate from a woman older than 75 with acute or convalescent COVID-19.

The chain is built from TRBV18 and TRBJ2-7, with D possibly matching TRBD2 (6 bases). The CDR3 length is 16 residues. Germline V gene sequence: CDR1 KGHSH, CDR2 LQKENI. Deletions cut 0 bases from V and 6 bases from J, with 18 bases between. CDR3 DNA sequence: TGTGCCAGCTCACCACCGGGGGGTGGAAATTTGGGCGAGCAGTACTTC. This gives the protein CASSPPGGGNLGEQYF. Full variable domain (remainder filled in from reference TRBV18 and TRBJ2-7): NAGVMQNPRHLVRRRGQEARLRCSPMKGHSHVYWYRQLPEEGLKFMVYLQKENIIDESGMPKERFSAEFPKEGPSILRIQQVVRGDSAAYFCASSPPGGGNLGEQYFGPGTRLTVT.

This clone was counted once. V usage is TRBV30 and J usage is TRBJ1-5, with 9 bases fitting TRBD1. Trimming took 4 bases from V and 4 from J; bases not matched to a gene: 5. The CDR3 runs 14 residues. CDR1 is GTSNPN and CDR2 is SVGIG in the germline V gene (reference sequence). The CDR3 nucleotides read TGTGCCTGGACAGGACAGGGGACAAATCAGCCCCAGCATTTT. Translation gives CAWTGQGTNQPQHF.

This clone was counted once. The chain has TRBV4-3 and TRBJ2-1, with 7 bases identical to TRBD1. The germline V gene encodes CDR1 LGHNA and CDR2 YSLEER. With V trimmed by 6 bases and J by 7 bases, 18 bases remained unmatched. This CDR3 contains 17 residues. CDR3 residues: CASRRTGVGGAKNEQFF. CDR3 DNA sequence: TGCGCCAGCAGACGTACAGGGGTTGGGGGAGCGAAGAATGAGCAGTTCTTC.

The rearrangement links TRBV5-1 to TRBJ2-1; the D gene is possibly TRBD2 (6 bases). Germline CDR1 reads SGHRS; CDR2 reads YFSETQ. Trimming removed 0 bases at V and 5 bases at J, with 15 bases between. This CDR3 is 16 amino acids long. The CDR3 DNA sequence: TGCGCCAGCAGCTTGGTTCGCGGGACGGCGAACAATGAGCAGTTCTTC. Translating it yields CASSLVRGTANNEQFF.

The rearrangement links TRBV2 to TRBJ1-2; tentatively, D is TRBD1 (5 bases). The CDR3 covers 15 residues. Deletions cut 4 bases from V and 3 bases from J, with 15 bases between. Germline CDR1 is SNHLY and CDR2 is FYNNEI. The CDR3 region is CASSVVAGRDYGYTF. In nucleotides, the CDR3 is TGTGCCAGCAGTGTGGTCGCAGGGAGGGACTATGGCTACACCTTC.

The rearrangement uses TRBV27 and TRBJ1-4; TRBD1 is a possible D gene (5 bases). Germline loops: CDR1 MNHEY, CDR2 SMNVEV (reference sequence). Trimming removed 2 bases at V and 5 bases at J, with 12 bases between. The CDR3 covers 15 residues. The CDR3 sequence: CASSLMGGANEKLFF. CDR3 coding DNA: TGTGCCAGCAGTTTAATGGGAGGGGCCAATGAAAAACTGTTTTTT.

On this clone itself: The same CDR3 can be traced to other DNA sequences in this sample. This rearrangement joins TRBV7-8 to TRBJ1-3; no firm D call. The V end was cut by 1 base, the J end by 4 bases, with 8 bases between. This CDR3 is built from 14 residues. Germline CDR1 reads SGHVS; CDR2 reads FQNEAQ. This CDR3 is CASSLEAGGNTIYF. The CDR3 DNA follows: TGTGCCAGCAGCTTAGAAGCAGGAGGAAACACCATATATTTT.

V usage is TRBV28 and J usage is TRBJ2-2; D not resolved. Germline CDR1 is MDHEN and CDR2 is SYDVKM. Trimming pared 7 bases from V and 3 bases from J, leaving 9 bases between. The CDR3 consists of 13 residues. CDR3 DNA: TGTGCCAGCATCACAGACGACACCGGGGAGCTGTTTTTT. This translates into CASITDDTGELFF.

The rearrangement joins TRBV5-6 to TRBJ1-6; 9 bases match TRBD1. The V segment lost 4 bases and the J segment 3 bases; nucleotides outside the gene matches: 2. The germline V gene has CDR1 SGHDT and CDR2 YYEEEE. The CDR3 is 15 residues long. Here the CDR3 reads CASSLGQGYNSPLHF. CDR3 nucleotide sequence: TGTGCCAGCAGCCTGGGACAGGGCTATAATTCACCCCTCCACTTT.

The V call is TRBV7-9, the J call TRBJ2-7; D uncertain. The CDR3 runs 12 residues. Trimming left V 2 bases short and J 3 bases short, with 5 bases between. Per the germline V gene, CDR1 is SEHNR and CDR2 is FQNEAQ (reference sequence). The CDR3 is CASSLFLYEQYF. In nucleotides, the CDR3 is TGTGCCAGCAGCTTATTCCTCTACGAGCAGTACTTC.

A few counts support this clone. The chain links TRBV5-1 to TRBJ2-7, with D possibly matching TRBD1 (6 bases). The CDR3 contains 14 residues. From germline, CDR1 is SGHRS and CDR2 YFSETQ. V lost 4 bases, J lost 4 bases, and 15 bases lay in between. The CDR3 loop is CASSPPGQLYEQYF. The DNA of the CDR3 is TGCGCCAGCAGCCCCCCAGGACAGCTATACGAGCAGTACTTC. The whole variable domain, filled in from reference TRBV5-1 and TRBJ2-7, reads KAGVTQTPRYLIKTRGQQVTLSCSPISGHRSVSWYQQTPGQGLQFLFEYFSETQRNKGNFPGRFSGRQFSNSRSEMNVSTLELGDSALYLCASSPPGQLYEQYFGPGTRLTVT.

The rearrangement uses TRBV11-2 and TRBJ2-3; tentative D call: TRBD1 (6 bases). Trimming pared 2 bases from V and 8 bases from J, leaving 17 bases between. The CDR3 loop spans 15 amino acids. Germline V gene sequence: CDR1 SGHAT, CDR2 FQNNGV. CDR3 sequence reads: CASSLWTGRGGTQYF. In DNA, the CDR3 is TGTGCCAGCAGCTTATGGACTGGCAGGGGCGGTACGCAGTATTTT.

This chain joins TRBV19 and TRBJ1-1; 9 nucleotides line up with TRBD1. The CDR3 consists of 15 residues. Germline CDR1 and CDR2: LNHDA and SQIVND (reference sequence). V lost 3 bases to trimming and J lost 3 bases; unmatched junction nucleotides: 5. CDR3 amino acids: CASSIGQGLDTEAFF. In nucleotides, the CDR3 is TGTGCCAGTAGTATCGGACAGGGGTTGGACACTGAAGCTTTCTTT.

The V gene is TRBV9, the J gene TRBJ2-2; 11 nucleotides align to TRBD2. The CDR3 contains 16 residues. V lost 4 bases to trimming and J lost 6 bases; unmatched junction nucleotides: 8. The germline V gene has CDR1 SGDLS and CDR2 YYNGEE. CDR3: CASSPRLAGNSGELFF. CDR3 DNA sequence: TGTGCCAGCAGCCCCCGACTAGCGGGGAATTCCGGGGAGCTGTTTTTT.

Regarding this clone: The junction does not match germline at one end; this may be a read error. The CDR3 sequence: CAGSSVAGGYNEQFF. The CDR3 bases are TGTGCCGGGAGCTCTGTAGCGGGGGGGTACAATGAGCAGTTCTTC. The chain joins TRBV30 to TRBJ2-1, with 11 positions matching TRBD2. CDR3 length: 15 residues. CDR1 is GTSNPN and CDR2 is SVGIG in the germline V gene (reference sequence).

This rearrangement joins TRBV6-2 or TRBV6-3 to TRBJ1-2; the D is unclear. V was pared by 5 bases and J by 8 bases, with 18 bases between. Looked up from germline, CDR1 is MNHEY and CDR2 is SVGEGT. The CDR3 extends over 14 amino acids. The CDR3 sequence is CASSRGADSWGYTF. The CDR3 nucleotides are TGTGCCAGCAGTAGAGGTGCAGACTCTTGGGGCTACACCTTC.

V is TRBV19 and J is TRBJ1-6; 10 bases map to TRBD1. V dropped 5 bases and J dropped 7; count of bases not matched to a gene: 5. This CDR3 has 15 amino acids. Germline CDR1 reads LNHDA; CDR2 reads SQIVND (reference sequence). CDR3 sequence (DNA): TGTGCCAGTAGTCCGGGACAGGGGACGAATTCACCCCTCCACTTT. This translates into CASSPGQGTNSPLHF.

This chain joins TRBV5-4 and TRBJ2-1, with 10 bases that match TRBD2. Looked up from germline, CDR1 is SGHNT and CDR2 is YYREEE (reference sequence). Trimming cost V 0 bases and J 9 bases; bases outside gene matches: 6. The CDR3 has 15 residues. The CDR3 reads CASSLAAGGPFEQFF. The CDR3 DNA follows: TGTGCCAGCAGCTTGGCAGCGGGAGGGCCTTTTGAGCAGTTCTTC.

This clone occurred a few times. This sequence joins TRBV29-1 and TRBJ1-2; a weak D match, TRBD1 (6 bases). Germline CDR1 is SQVTM and CDR2 is ANQGSEA. The CDR3 is 13 residues long. Trimming shortened V by 6 bases and J by 9 bases, and 20 bases separated the two germline ends. CDR3 in amino acids: CSVPEPTGSRYTF. In DNA, the CDR3 is TGCAGCGTGCCCGAGCCTACAGGGTCCCGCTACACCTTC. Using reference TRBV29-1 and TRBJ1-2 for the parts outside the CDR3, the full variable domain is SAVISQKPSRDICQRGTSLTIQCQVDSQVTMMFWYRQQPGQSLTLIATANQGSEATYESGFVIDKFPISRPNLTFSTLTVSNMSPEDSSIYLCSVPEPTGSRYTFGSGTRLTVV.

The chain uses TRBV7-8 and TRBJ1-1; D might be TRBD1 (6 bases). The V and J ends lost 6 bases and 6 bases respectively, with 20 bases between them. The CDR3 contains 15 residues. CDR1 is SGHVS and CDR2 is FQNEAQ in the germline V gene. The CDR3 reads CASRPGGRPISEAFF. CDR3 nucleotides: TGTGCCAGCAGACCGGGGGGGCGTCCCATCTCTGAAGCTTTCTTT. The full variable domain, in which reference TRBV7-8 and TRBJ1-1 provide the parts outside the CDR3, is GAGVSQSPRYKVAKRGQDVALRCDPISGHVSLFWYQQALGQGPEFLTYFQNEAQLDKSGLPSDRFFAERPEGSVSTLKIQRTQQEDSAVYLCASRPGGRPISEAFFGQGTRLTVV.

The chain recombines TRBV4-1 with TRBJ1-3, with D perhaps TRBD1 (5 bases). CDR1 and CDR2 (germline): MGHRA, YSYEKL. With 0 bases removed from V and 0 bases from J, the gap between germline ends came to 12 bases. The CDR3 is 17 amino acids. The CDR3 DNA sequence: TGCGCCAGCAGCCAAGAAGGGGCGAAAACCTCTGGAAACACCATATATTTT. Its protein is CASSQEGAKTSGNTIYF.

V gene TRBV6-2 or TRBV6-3 combines with J gene TRBJ2-1, with 12 bases lining up with TRBD2. This CDR3 spans 14 amino acids. Germline CDR1 and CDR2: MNHEY and SVGEGT. Losses at the gene ends were 6 bases for V and 10 bases for J; bases not matched to a gene: 7. CDR3 region: CASSVGTSGGEQFF. The CDR3 coding sequence is TGTGCCAGCAGCGTGGGAACTAGCGGGGGGGAGCAGTTCTTC.

This chain links TRBV9 with TRBJ1-4; TRBD1 is a possible D gene (6 bases). Germline V CDR1 and CDR2: SGDLS, YYNGEE. The CDR3 spans 13 residues. Deletions cut 3 bases from V and 5 bases from J, with 8 bases between. The CDR3 sequence: CASSGGPNEKLFF. CDR3 nucleotides: TGTGCCAGCAGCGGGGGGCCAAATGAAAAACTGTTTTTT.

The gene calls are TRBV30 and TRBJ1-4; 7 bases map to TRBD1. The CDR3 is 14 amino acids. The germline V gene has CDR1 GTSNPN and CDR2 SVGIG (reference sequence). The junction had 8 bases not matched to a gene; V was cut back by 6 bases and J by 4 bases. This CDR3 reads CACPTGTDNEKLFF. Written as DNA, the CDR3 is TGTGCCTGCCCTACTGGGACAGATAATGAAAAACTGTTTTTT. Together with reference TRBV30 and TRBJ1-4, the CDR3 gives the full variable domain: SQTIHQWPATLVQPVGSPLSLECTVEGTSNPNLYWYRQAAGRGLQLLFYSVGIGQISSEVPQNLSASRPQDRQFILSSKKLLLSDSGFYLCACPTGTDNEKLFFGSGTQLSVL.

The chain joins TRBV9 to TRBJ1-4; D is unresolved. The CDR3 is 14 amino acids. Trimming pared 0 bases from V and 7 bases from J, leaving 10 bases between. Germline loops: CDR1 SGDLS, CDR2 YYNGEE. The CDR3 DNA is TGTGCCAGCAGCGTAGCTCAGGAACGTGAAAAACTGTTTTTT. This gives the protein CASSVAQEREKLFF.

This clone turned up a few times. V usage is TRBV28 and J usage is TRBJ1-1; TRBD1 aligns across 9 bases. The CDR3 is 13 residues long. With 3 bases clipped from V and 12 bases from J, the junction kept 8 bases outside the gene matches. The germline CDR1 and CDR2 sequences are MDHEN and SYDVKM. CDR3 protein: CASSFSGTGMTFF. CDR3 DNA: TGTGCCAGCAGTTTCTCCGGGACAGGGATGACTTTCTTT.

The chain is built from TRBV7-2 and TRBJ2-5, with D maybe TRBD1 (5 bases). The V end lost 5 bases, the J end lost 3 bases, and 16 bases lay between the germline ends. This CDR3 spans 15 amino acids. Germline V gene lookup returns CDR1 SGHTA and CDR2 FQGNSA. This CDR3 reads CASSRIVRQKETQYF. DNA for the CDR3: TGTGCCAGCAGCAGAATAGTCCGACAGAAAGAGACCCAGTACTTC.

The chain uses TRBV6-2 or TRBV6-3 and TRBJ2-2; TRBD2 agrees at 14 bases. The CDR3 consists of 16 residues. CDR1 is MNHEY and CDR2 is SVGEGT in the germline V gene. Trimming removed 6 bases from V and 10 bases from J; junction bases left unmatched: 10. CDR3 loop: CASSRTLGLAGVELFF. CDR3 coding DNA: TGTGCCAGCAGCAGAACGTTGGGACTAGCGGGAGTGGAGCTGTTTTTT.